This is a list of T cell receptor beta chains from one sample in a study of response to subunit inactivated influenza vaccine. Each CDR3 protein gets one entry after TCRdb re-called the RT-PCR reads with MiXCR. The table lists around 170,000 distinct CDR3 sequences, around 10% of them singletons. The input for sequencing was CD8+ T cells sorted from PBMCs, taken roughly 24 months after vaccination. Receptors were obtained from a man aged 45 to 75 who received an inactivated influenza vaccine. Both conserved end residues are part of each CDR3. Fields, in order: J gene, V gene, clone size, D gene, CDR3 DNA, CDR3 protein. A D gene is named only where the DNA matches it firmly. Size is omitted from some rows. Given values are once, few, many or a class for expanded clones.

J: TRBJ2-2; V: TRBV6-5; size: few; D: TRBD2; DNA: TGTGCCAGCAGTTACTCTGCTAGCGGGGGCGGGGAGCTGTTTTTT; CDR3: CASSYSASGGGELFF
J: TRBJ2-4; V: TRBV7-9; size: few; D: NA; DNA: TGTGCCAGCAGCCCCCCCCCCACAGGGTTTGGATACATTCAGTACTTC; CDR3: CASSPPPTGFGYIQYF
J: TRBJ1-1; V: TRBV15; size: few; D: TRBD1; DNA: TGTGCCACCAGACCTGGGACAGGGGTAAGGAAGAACACTGAAGCTTTCTTT; CDR3: CATRPGTGVRKNTEAFF
J: TRBJ2-1; V: TRBV9; size: few; D: TRBD1; DNA: TGTGCCAGCAGCCCACCACAGGGGAATGAGCAGTTCTTC; CDR3: CASSPPQGNEQFF
J: TRBJ2-5; V: TRBV6-5; size: NA; D: NA; DNA: TGTGCCAGCGCTCCCCTCGGAGAGACCCAGTACTTC; CDR3: CASAPLGETQYF
J: TRBJ2-2; V: TRBV30; size: few; D: TRBD1; DNA: TGTGCCTGGAGTCCCACAGGGGCCGGGGAGCTGTTTTTT; CDR3: CAWSPTGAGELFF
J: TRBJ2-7; V: TRBV10-3; size: many; D: NA; DNA: TGTGCCACGGAGGGGACCGACTACGAGCAGTACTTC; CDR3: CATEGTDYEQYF
J: TRBJ2-3; V: TRBV6-1; size: NA; D: NA; DNA: TGTGCCAGCAGCCTGGACACGGGCGAGGATACGCAGTATTTT; CDR3: CASSLDTGEDTQYF
J: TRBJ2-2; V: TRBV4-3; size: few; D: NA; DNA: TGCGCCAGCAGCCAAGATTTGGAGCAAGACACCGGGGAGCTGTTTTTT; CDR3: CASSQDLEQDTGELFF
J: TRBJ2-5; V: TRBV5-1; size: many; D: TRBD1; DNA: TGCGCCAGCAGCTCGGGACAGGGGGCAGGAGAGACCCAGTACTTC; CDR3: CASSSGQGAGETQYF
J: TRBJ2-5; V: TRBV6-5; size: many; D: NA; DNA: TGTGCCAGCAGTACCCAAGAGACCCAGTACTTC; CDR3: CASSTQETQYF
J: TRBJ2-5; V: TRBV25-1; size: few; D: NA; DNA: TGTGCCAGCAGTGAATCGGTGGCCCAGTACTTC; CDR3: CASSESVAQYF
J: TRBJ1-5; V: TRBV7-8; size: NA; D: NA; DNA: TGTGCCAGCAGCTTAGGGGGGACCTTTAGCAATCAGCCCCAGCATTTT; CDR3: CASSLGGTFSNQPQHF
J: TRBJ2-1; V: TRBV27; size: many; D: TRBD1; DNA: TGTGCCAGCAGTCACACAGGGGTCGAGCAGTTCTTC; CDR3: CASSHTGVEQFF
J: TRBJ2-7; V: TRBV3-1; size: many; D: NA; DNA: TGTGCCAGCAGCCCCCGACAGGCTAAATCCTACGAGCAGTACTTC; CDR3: CASSPRQAKSYEQYF
J: TRBJ2-2; V: TRBV27; size: NA; D: NA; DNA: TGTGCCAGCAGTTTTTCTATGGAACCTAACAGGTACCCCATCAACACCGGGGAGCTGTTTTTT; CDR3: CASSFSMEPNRYPINTGELFF
J: TRBJ2-6; V: TRBV4-3; size: NA; D: NA; DNA: TGCGCCAGCAGCCAAGAACCTCCCTCCAACGTCCTGACTTTC; CDR3: CASSQEPPSNVLTF
J: TRBJ2-3; V: TRBV3-1; size: many; D: TRBD1; DNA: TGTGCCAGCAGCCAGGACAGGGCCAGAGATACGCAGTATTTT; CDR3: CASSQDRARDTQYF
J: TRBJ2-7; V: TRBV7-9; size: NA; D: TRBD1; DNA: TGTGCCAGCAGCTCGACCAGGACAGGGACCCACGAGCAGTACTTC; CDR3: CASSSTRTGTHEQYF
J: TRBJ2-4; V: TRBV20-1; size: NA; D: NA; DNA: TGCAGTGCTAGGGATGGAGCGAAAAACATTCAGTACTTC; CDR3: CSARDGAKNIQYF
J: TRBJ2-7; V: TRBV21-1; size: NA; D: NA; DNA: TGTGCCAGCAGCCTCCCGAACCCCTCTCCCTACGAGCAGTACTTC; CDR3: CASSLPNPSPYEQYF
J: TRBJ2-6; V: TRBV27; size: few; D: NA; DNA: TGTGCCAGCAGTTTCATAGGACACTCTGGGGCCAACGTCCTGACTTTC; CDR3: CASSFIGHSGANVLTF
J: TRBJ1-2; V: TRBV6-6; size: many; D: TRBD1; DNA: TGTGCCAGCACCGACCGAGGGGGCGATGGCTACACCTTC; CDR3: CASTDRGGDGYTF
J: TRBJ2-5; V: TRBV7-9; size: NA; D: TRBD2; DNA: TGTGCCAGCAGCTCCTGGACTAGCGGGGGGCAAGAGACCCAGTACTTC; CDR3: CASSSWTSGGQETQYF
J: TRBJ2-7; V: TRBV2; size: NA; D: NA; DNA: TGTGCCAGCAGTGAATCACTCCCCGGGGACTTC; CDR3: CASSESLPGDF
J: TRBJ2-7; V: TRBV28; size: few; D: NA; DNA: TGTGCCAGCAGTCATCCTAGGGCCCCGAGCTACGAGCAGTACTTC; CDR3: CASSHPRAPSYEQYF
J: TRBJ1-3; V: TRBV18; size: few; D: NA; DNA: TGTGCCAGCTCACCGTCCGGGTTCGGAAACACCATATATTTT; CDR3: CASSPSGFGNTIYF
J: TRBJ1-2; V: TRBV6-1; size: NA; D: TRBD1; DNA: TGTGCCAGCGGGACAGGGACGTTTGGTGGCTACACCTTC; CDR3: CASGTGTFGGYTF
J: TRBJ2-5; V: TRBV4-3; size: NA; D: TRBD1; DNA: TGCGCCAGCAGCCAATTTACAGGGGGCTTAGAGACCCAGTACTTC; CDR3: CASSQFTGGLETQYF
J: TRBJ2-7; V: TRBV3-1; size: few; D: NA; DNA: TGTGCCAGCAGCCAAGACCGGCTGCGATTCTACGAGCAGTACTTC; CDR3: CASSQDRLRFYEQYF
J: TRBJ2-7; V: TRBV19; size: many; D: NA; DNA: TGTGCCAGTAGTATGACAGGTCCCCCAATCTACGAGCAGTACTTC; CDR3: CASSMTGPPIYEQYF
J: TRBJ2-2; V: TRBV12-3/TRBV12-4; size: few; D: TRBD1; DNA: TGTGCCAGCAGTCCGGACAGGGGAAACACCGGGGAGCTGTTTTTT; CDR3: CASSPDRGNTGELFF
J: TRBJ2-1; V: TRBV2; size: few; D: TRBD2; DNA: TGTGCCAGCAGTGAAACTAGCGGGGCCCCCTACAATGAGCAGTTCTTC; CDR3: CASSETSGAPYNEQFF